The 30 T cell receptor beta chains given below trace back to one sample, sequenced in a study of breast tumors, draining lymph nodes, adjacent tissues (dated by TCRdb to about 2016). The axillary draining lymph nodes of breast cancer patients were the source of the lymph node samples. Library preparation employed multiplex PCR. TCRdb records Illumina HiSeq 2000 as the sequencer. TCRdb trimmed public reads at Q25 via fastp, called clones via MiXCR and kept in-frame beta chains. Rows are combined by CDR3 protein, so each entry shows the most common genes and DNA. The sample data list 100,000 to 150,000 distinct CDR3 sequences, and about 20% of these were observed just once. The top ten hold about 2.6% of the sample. The sequenced sample was axillary lymph node tissue. Source of these receptors: a female donor with breast cancer. Some clones in this sample may be carry-over from other donors' samples.

This clonotype was found many times. V gene TRBV12-3 or TRBV12-4 combines with J gene TRBJ2-1; D is possibly TRBD1 (5 bases). This CDR3 region has 16 residues. V was shortened by 0 bases and J by 1 base, with 10 bases between the two germline ends. DNA for the CDR3: TGTGCCAGCAGTTTAGCAAGGGGCCCTTCCTACAATGAGCAGTTCTTC. Protein: CASSLARGPSYNEQFF.

This clonotype was counted many times. The chain employs TRBV7-6 and TRBJ2-1, with D tentatively TRBD2 (5 bases). This CDR3 region has 13 residues. The V end was cut by 3 bases, the J end by 5 bases, with 8 bases between. In germline, CDR1 is SGHVS, CDR2 FNYEAQ. CDR3 in DNA: TGTGCCAGCAGCTTCAGCGGTGACAATGAGCAGTTCTTC. Protein product: CASSFSGDNEQFF. The variable domain in full, completed from reference TRBV7-6 and TRBJ2-1, reads GAGVSQSPRYKVTKRGQDVALRCDPISGHVSLYWYRQALGQGPEFLTYFNYEAQQDKSGLPNDRFSAERPEGSISTLTIQRTEQRDSAMYRCASSFSGDNEQFFGPGTRLTVL.

In the case of this clonotype: This clone may be a read error of a much larger clone one base away. This CDR3 is missing its conserved last phenylalanine or tryptophan, likely due to a read error. This rearrangement joins TRBV14 to TRBJ2-5; no reliable D call. Trimming left V 4 bases short and J 7 bases short, with 13 bases between. CDR1 SGHDN and CDR2 FVKESK come from the germline V gene. CDR3 length equals 13 residues. CDR3 loop: CASSRVGRGTQYL. CDR3 nucleotide sequence: TGTGCCAGCAGCCGAGTCGGGCGTGGGACCCAGTACCTC.

This clonotype was seen at least ten times. V is TRBV30 and J is TRBJ2-3; TRBD1 might be the D (7 bases). The CDR3 covers 14 residues. Per germline, CDR1 GTSNPN and CDR2 SVGIG (reference sequence). Trimming shortened V by 6 bases and J by 3 bases, and 16 bases separated the two germline ends. The CDR3 region is CACERQGGTDTQYF. CDR3 nucleotides: TGTGCCTGCGAGAGACAGGGAGGTACAGATACGCAGTATTTT.

A note on this clonotype: A much bigger clone sits one base away, suggesting this may be a read error. The chain recombines TRBV28 with TRBJ2-7, with D perhaps TRBD2 (5 bases). CDR3 length equals 14 residues. From germline, CDR1 is MDHEN and CDR2 SYDVKM. Trimming took off 7 bases at V and 2 bases at J, with 15 bases between the two ends. This CDR3 reads CASTAGRVAYEQYF. The CDR3 DNA follows: TGTGCCAGCACGGCTGGGCGGGTGGCCTACGAGCAGTACTTC.

This clonotype was counted many times. The chain is built from TRBV24-1 and TRBJ2-1; perhaps TRBD2 as D (5 bases). The CDR3 length is 15 residues. Germline V CDR1 and CDR2: KGHDR, SFDVKD. Between the trimmed V and J ends, which lost 7 bases and 0 bases, there was a span of 12 bases. The CDR3 DNA reads as TGTGCCACCAGAGATAGCGAGAGCTCCTACAATGAGCAGTTCTTC. It codes for CATRDSESSYNEQFF.

Worth noting for this clonotype: This may be a read error: a much more frequent sequence differs by one nucleotide. V and J are TRBV3-1 and TRBJ2-1; 7 nucleotides align to TRBD2. The CDR3 runs 14 residues. Germline CDR1 reads LGHDT; CDR2 reads YNNKEL (reference sequence). The CDR3 DNA follows: TGTGCCAGCAGTCGGGACTACTCCTACGATGAGCAGTTCTTC. It yields the protein CASSRDYSYDEQFF.

This clonotype was picked up a small number of times. This rearrangement joins TRBV28 to TRBJ1-2; D unclear. The CDR3 spans 12 residues. Trimming took 2 bases from V and 3 from J, leaving 4 bases between them. From germline, CDR1 is MDHEN and CDR2 SYDVKM. For the CDR3, the DNA is TGTGCCAGCAGTTTAACCTACTATGGCTACACCTTC. It specifies CASSLTYYGYTF.

At least ten counts were recorded for this clonotype. The V gene is TRBV6-5, the J gene TRBJ2-7; 9 nucleotides line up with TRBD2. Germline V lookup: CDR1 MNHEY, CDR2 SVGAGI. The CDR3 extends over 15 amino acids. V dropped 4 bases and J dropped 2; count of bases not matched to a gene: 6. The CDR3 loop reads CASSSGGRGAYEQYF. The CDR3 DNA reads TGTGCCAGCAGTTCCGGCGGGAGGGGTGCCTACGAGCAGTACTTC.

At least ten counts were recorded for this clonotype. The genes are TRBV20-1 and TRBJ2-1; D unresolved. The CDR3 totals 13 residues. Looked up from germline, CDR1 is DFQATT and CDR2 is SNEGSKA (reference sequence). The V gene lost 0 bases and the J gene lost 9 bases, with 12 bases spanning the gap. CDR3 protein: CSARDPLSSEQFF. In nucleotides, the CDR3 is TGCAGTGCTAGAGACCCGCTATCCTCTGAGCAGTTCTTC.

This clonotype has a single count. Given a much more abundant clone one base away, this may be a read error. This chain uses TRBV6-1 with TRBJ1-4; D might be TRBD1 (5 bases). The CDR3 spans 14 residues. In germline, CDR1 is MNHNS, CDR2 SASEGT. CDR3 nucleotides: TGTGCCAGCAGTGTGTATGTGCGGCAGGGAGGACTGCTTTTT. Its protein is CASSVYVRQGGLLF.

A remark on this clonotype: A much larger clone is a single base away; this may be a read error. The rearrangement links TRBV12-3 or TRBV12-4 to TRBJ2-1; D gene ambiguous. This CDR3 region has 15 residues. The CDR3 bases are TGTGCCAGCAGTTTCGGTGCGACGGTTTACAATGAGCAGTCCTTC. This sequence encodes CASSFGATVYNEQSF.

This clonotype was observed at least ten times. The chain employs TRBV10-3 and TRBJ2-3, with 8 bases lining up with TRBD1. The CDR3 spans 15 residues. From germline, CDR1 is ENHRY and CDR2 SYGVKD. J gave up 3 bases and V 6 bases, and 8 bases lay outside the gene matches. This CDR3 reads CAISSGQGGTDTQYF. The CDR3 DNA reads as TGTGCCATCAGCTCCGGACAGGGTGGTACAGATACGCAGTATTTT.

This clonotype appeared many times. V usage is TRBV7-2 and J usage is TRBJ1-2, with TRBD1 identical over 7 bases. CDR1 and CDR2 (germline): SGHTA, FQGNSA. This CDR3 has 14 amino acids. V lost 5 bases and J lost 7; bases outside the gene matches: 10. CDR3: CASSITGAPGGYTF. The CDR3 DNA sequence: TGTGCCAGCAGCATTACAGGGGCTCCGGGTGGCTACACCTTC.

The V and J genes are TRBV29-1 and TRBJ1-2; a weak D match, TRBD1 (6 bases). The germline V gene has CDR1 SQVTM and CDR2 ANQGSEA. V was clipped by 7 bases and J by 8 bases, with 17 bases between them. CDR3 size: 12 residues. For the CDR3, the DNA is TGCAGCGCTGGGACAAGGGGAAGGGGCTACACCTTC. This encodes CSAGTRGRGYTF.

The rearrangement uses TRBV28 and TRBJ1-5; 10 positions agree with TRBD1. Trimming cost V 5 bases and J 6 bases; bases outside gene matches: 7. The CDR3 length is 15 residues. Germline lookup yields CDR1 MDHEN and CDR2 SYDVKM. CDR3 DNA: TGTGCCAGCAGTGAGGGACAGGGGCGTAGTCAGCCCCAGCATTTT. Its translation: CASSEGQGRSQPQHF. The entire variable domain, with the rest obtained from reference TRBV28 and TRBJ1-5, is as follows: DVKVTQSSRYLVKRTGEKVFLECVQDMDHENMFWYRQDPGLGLRLIYFSYDVKMKEKGDIPEGYSVSREKKERFSLILESASTNQTSMYLCASSEGQGRSQPQHFGDGTRLSIL.

The chain links TRBV7-2 to TRBJ2-1, with 10 bases lining up with TRBD2. Germline V gene data show CDR1 as SGHTA and CDR2 as FQGNSA. V was pared by 1 base and J by 4 bases, with 7 bases of the junction left unmatched. The CDR3 is 17 amino acids. The DNA of the CDR3 is TGTGCCAGCAGCTTAGAACTAGCGGGACTTAATTACAATGAGCAGTTCTTC. It yields the protein CASSLELAGLNYNEQFF.

This clonotype occurred many times. The chain joins TRBV5-1 to TRBJ2-3; 7 bases line up with TRBD2. This CDR3 has 15 amino acids. The V gene end was trimmed by 1 base and the J gene end by 3 bases; junction bases not matched to a gene: 5. Germline V CDR1 and CDR2: SGHRS, YFSETQ. CDR3: CASSLSGGRTDTQYF. The CDR3 coding sequence is TGCGCCAGCAGCTTGTCGGGCGGGAGAACAGATACGCAGTATTTT.

In this sample, this clonotype turned up many times. The chain recombines TRBV14 with TRBJ2-5; D is ambiguous. Germline CDR1 reads SGHDN; CDR2 reads FVKESK. This CDR3 is 12 amino acids long. Trimming pared 4 bases from V and 5 bases from J, leaving 8 bases between. The CDR3 nucleotides read TGTGCCAGCAGCCGTCTTATGGAGACCCAGTACTTC. Protein: CASSRLMETQYF.

The genes are TRBV29-1 and TRBJ1-5, with 9 nucleotides matching TRBD1. V shed 7 bases and J 4 bases; nucleotides not matched to a gene: 2. The CDR3 contains 12 residues. The germline gives CDR1 SQVTM, CDR2 ANQGSEA. The CDR3 reads CSAGQGNQPQHF. The DNA of the CDR3 is TGCAGCGCTGGACAGGGGAATCAGCCCCAGCATTTT.

In this sample, this clonotype turned up many times. The rearrangement uses TRBV20-1 and TRBJ2-7, with 13 bases matching TRBD2. CDR3 length: 14 residues. The germline CDR1 and CDR2 sequences are DFQATT and SNEGSKA (reference sequence). The ends lost 5 bases at V and 6 bases at J; junction bases unmatched: 7. As DNA, the CDR3 is TGCAGTGCTGGAGGACTAGCGGGAGATCGCGAGCAGTACTTC. Translated: CSAGGLAGDREQYF.

At least ten counts were recorded for this clonotype. This chain connects TRBV7-8 to TRBJ2-3, with D perhaps matching TRBD2 (6 bases). The V end lost 3 bases, the J end lost 5 bases, and 12 bases lay between the germline ends. In germline, CDR1 is SGHVS, CDR2 FQNEAQ. This CDR3 is 14 amino acids long. The CDR3 DNA reads TGTGCCAGCAGCTTGCGACTAGTCCAAGATACGCAGTATTTT. It is translated as CASSLRLVQDTQYF. The entire variable domain, with the rest obtained from reference TRBV7-8 and TRBJ2-3, is as follows: GAGVSQSPRYKVAKRGQDVALRCDPISGHVSLFWYQQALGQGPEFLTYFQNEAQLDKSGLPSDRFFAERPEGSVSTLKIQRTQQEDSAVYLCASSLRLVQDTQYFGPGTRLTVL.

Ten or more counts support this clonotype. V is TRBV12-5 and J is TRBJ2-7, with D uncertain. V gave up 6 bases and J gave up 2 bases, with 14 bases separating them. The length of the CDR3 is 14 residues. Looked up from germline, CDR1 is LGHNT and CDR2 is FRNRAP. Written as DNA, the CDR3 is TGTGCTAGTGGCCCTTACGTGGCCCCCTACGAGCAGTACTTC. It specifies CASGPYVAPYEQYF.

The CDR3 DNA sequence: TGTGCCAGCAGCCAAGACGTGGGAGCCGGAACCGGGGAGCTGTTTTTT. As protein: CASSQDVGAGTGELFF. The chain joins TRBV3-1 to TRBJ2-2, with TRBD2 as a possible D gene (5 bases). Germline assignment: CDR1 LGHDT and CDR2 YNNKEL (reference sequence). The CDR3 is 16 amino acids. Trimming removed 0 bases at V and 5 bases at J, with 13 bases between.

The CDR3 sequence is CASSQDNTRSEAFF. In DNA form, the CDR3 reads TGTGCCAGCAGCCAAGATAACACGAGAAGTGAAGCTTTCTTT. The chain carries TRBV14 and TRBJ1-1; D unresolved. The germline gives CDR1 SGHDN, CDR2 FVKESK. With 0 bases removed from V and 7 bases from J, the gap between germline ends came to 12 bases. This CDR3 has 14 amino acids. The entire variable domain, with the rest obtained from reference TRBV14 and TRBJ1-1, is as follows: EAGVTQFPSHSVIEKGQTVTLRCDPISGHDNLYWYRRVMGKEIKFLLHFVKESKQDESGMPNNRFLAERTGGTYSTLKVQPAELEDSGVYFCASSQDNTRSEAFFGQGTRLTVV.

Comment on this clonotype: Given a much more abundant clone one base away, this may be a read error. The final CDR3 position lacks the conserved phenylalanine or tryptophan, pointing to a likely read error. CDR3 sequence (DNA): TGTGCCAGCTCTGGAGGGGGCAAGTATAATGAGCAGTTCTCC. As protein: CASSGGGKYNEQFS. V is TRBV6-1 and J is TRBJ2-1; tentative D call: TRBD1 (7 bases). V lost 8 bases and J 7 bases, leaving 18 bases between the germline ends. The CDR3 sequence is 14 residues long. Germline V gene data show CDR1 as MNHNS and CDR2 as SASEGT.

This clonotype was seen at least ten times. The chain uses TRBV27 and TRBJ2-7; 10 nucleotides match TRBD2. The CDR3 is 15 amino acids. V shed 6 bases and J 7 bases; nucleotides not matched to a gene: 12. From germline, CDR1 is MNHEY and CDR2 SMNVEV (reference sequence). The CDR3 DNA is TGTGCCAGCAGAACCGGACTAGCGGTCAAGGGGGAGCAGTACTTC. Translating gives CASRTGLAVKGEQYF.

V and J are TRBV6-2 or TRBV6-3 and TRBJ2-2; 13 bases map to TRBD2. CDR1 MNHEY and CDR2 SVGEGT come from the germline V gene. The CDR3 extends over 17 amino acids. J gave up 8 bases and V 5 bases, and 11 bases lay outside the gene matches. In nucleotides, the CDR3 is TGTGCCAGCAGTAACATCCCGGGACTAGCGGGACTTGGGGAGCTGTTTTTT. Amino acids: CASSNIPGLAGLGELFF.

Regarding this clonotype: Since a much larger clone is just one base distant, this may be a read error. The rearrangement links TRBV11-2 to TRBJ2-7; 10 bases line up with TRBD1. Looked up from germline, CDR1 is SGHAT and CDR2 is FQNNGV. This CDR3 is built from 16 residues. The V and J ends lost 5 bases and 2 bases, in that order; junction bases with no gene match: 9. CDR3 coding DNA: TGTGCCAGCAGCCCCCCCACGGGGACAGGGGCCTACGAGCAGTACTTC. Its protein is CASSPPTGTGAYEQYF.

There are many counts of this clonotype. This rearrangement joins TRBV5-5 to TRBJ2-6; D unresolved. CDR3 length: 17 residues. Germline lookup yields CDR1 SGHKS and CDR2 YYEKEE (reference sequence). Between the trimmed V and J ends, which lost 2 bases and 2 bases, there was a span of 14 bases. The CDR3 nucleotides read TGTGCCAGCAGCTTCGGATCAGGTCCCCCTGGGGCCAACGTCCTGACTTTC. This sequence encodes CASSFGSGPPGANVLTF.